Presented here are 28 T cell receptor beta chains from one specimen sequenced in a study of siplizumab effects on memory and regulatory T cells. The data were produced by immunoSEQ multiplex PCR, yet TCRdb's version contains in-frame clones alone and is incomplete. Of some 100,000 clones listed, 94% are singletons. Material for sequencing was Tregs sorted from blood. The origin of the receptors is a human donor in good health.

In the case of this clone: The sample has other DNA sequences that encode this CDR3 too. This chain joins TRBV15 and TRBJ1-1; tentatively, D is TRBD1 (5 bases). CDR1 LNHNV and CDR2 YYDKDF come from the germline V gene (reference sequence). The germline V and J ends were trimmed by 1 base and 4 bases, with 10 bases remaining between them. This CDR3 contains 14 residues. The CDR3, as DNA: TGTGCCACCAGCAGAGTGCGGGGCGGCACTGAAGCTTTCTTT. Protein: CATSRVRGGTEAFF.

The chain uses TRBV6-5 and TRBJ2-3; the D is unclear. V was cut by 4 bases and J by 2 bases, with 7 bases left in between. The CDR3 extends over 13 amino acids. CDR1 MNHEY and CDR2 SVGAGI come from the germline V gene. The CDR3 nucleotides read TGTGCCAGCAGTTTTCCCGACACAGATACGCAGTATTTT. It specifies CASSFPDTDTQYF.

This chain uses TRBV7-8 with TRBJ2-7; D is possibly TRBD1 (6 bases). Trimming shortened V by 5 bases and J by 3 bases, and 11 bases separated the two germline ends. Germline assignment: CDR1 SGHVS and CDR2 FQNEAQ. There are 13 residues in the CDR3. This CDR3 is CASSPQGFYEQYF. The CDR3, as DNA: TGTGCCAGCAGCCCCCAGGGGTTCTACGAGCAGTACTTC.

This chain joins TRBV27 and TRBJ1-2; weak D call: TRBD1 (6 bases). CDR3 length equals 14 residues. The germline gives CDR1 MNHEY, CDR2 SMNVEV (reference sequence). V was cut by 9 bases and J by 6 bases, with 20 bases left in between. CDR3 region: CASRRDNMFHGYTF. The CDR3 DNA is TGTGCCAGTAGACGGGACAACATGTTCCATGGCTACACCTTC.

V and J are TRBV4-1 and TRBJ2-5; 9 nucleotides agree with TRBD2. Germline values: CDR1 MGHRA, CDR2 YSYEKL. The CDR3 loop spans 16 amino acids. V lost 4 bases and J lost 2; bases outside the gene matches: 8. The CDR3 loop reads CASSPGGLAGQETQYF. The CDR3 nucleotides are TGCGCCAGCAGCCCCGGGGGGCTAGCGGGGCAAGAGACCCAGTACTTC.

Details on this clone: The sample has other DNA sequences that encode this CDR3 too. This sequence joins TRBV5-1 and TRBJ2-3; possibly TRBD2 for D (5 bases). Germline loops: CDR1 SGHRS, CDR2 YFSETQ. Trimming left V 4 bases short and J 3 bases short, with 18 bases between. CDR3 length: 16 amino acids. CDR3 DNA sequence: TGCGCCAGCAGCGTCAACATTCCGCGGGCGACAGATACGCAGTATTTT. This sequence encodes CASSVNIPRATDTQYF.

V gene TRBV5-4 combines with J gene TRBJ2-7, with 7 nucleotides matching TRBD2. Germline assignment: CDR1 SGHNT and CDR2 YYREEE (reference sequence). The ends lost 5 bases at V and 3 bases at J; junction bases unmatched: 8. The CDR3 loop spans 14 amino acids. Here the CDR3 reads CASSYSGPGYEQYF. The CDR3 region has the DNA TGTGCCAGCAGTTATAGCGGGCCGGGCTACGAGCAGTACTTC.

Here the CDR3 reads CASSLVPAPTDTQYF. CDR3 nucleotides: TGTGCCAGCAGCTTAGTTCCGGCTCCCACAGATACGCAGTATTTT. J is TRBJ2-3 and V is TRBV7-9; D gene unclear. Germline values: CDR1 SEHNR, CDR2 FQNEAQ (reference sequence). Deletions cut 1 base from V and 2 bases from J, with 10 bases between. The length of the CDR3 is 15 residues.

The chain joins TRBV10-2 to TRBJ1-1; D unclear. V was pared by 0 bases and J by 5 bases, with 10 bases between. Germline CDR1 is WSHSY and CDR2 is SAAADI. The CDR3 is 14 residues long. CDR3 loop: CASSESRYGTEAFF. DNA for the CDR3: TGCGCCAGCAGTGAGTCGAGGTACGGGACTGAAGCTTTCTTT.

The genes are TRBV6-5 and TRBJ1-5; D not certain. This CDR3 is 14 amino acids long. V was clipped by 6 bases and J by 3 bases, with 12 bases between them. CDR1 and CDR2 (germline): MNHEY, SVGAGI. The CDR3 sequence: CASRTVEYNQPQHF. The CDR3 bases are TGTGCCAGCAGAACGGTGGAATACAATCAGCCCCAGCATTTT.

J is TRBJ1-2 and V is TRBV15; D remains ambiguous. From germline, CDR1 is LNHNV and CDR2 YYDKDF (reference sequence). Trimming cost V 1 base and J 4 bases, with 4 bases left between them. CDR3 length equals 12 residues. The CDR3 reads CATSRAPYGYTF. The DNA of the CDR3 is TGTGCCACCAGCAGAGCCCCCTATGGCTACACCTTC.

This sequence joins TRBV28 and TRBJ1-3; the D gene is possibly TRBD1 (5 bases). The germline V and J ends were trimmed by 6 bases and 4 bases, with 10 bases remaining between them. CDR1 is MDHEN and CDR2 is SYDVKM in the germline V gene. This CDR3 has 13 amino acids. In nucleotides, the CDR3 is TGTGCCAGCAGACGGACAAGCGGAAACACCATATATTTT. Translated: CASRRTSGNTIYF. Combining the CDR3 with reference TRBV28 and TRBJ1-3 gives the whole variable domain DVKVTQSSRYLVKRTGEKVFLECVQDMDHENMFWYRQDPGLGLRLIYFSYDVKMKEKGDIPEGYSVSREKKERFSLILESASTNQTSMYLCASRRTSGNTIYFGEGSWLTVV.

CDR3 amino acids: CAAPGGLANTGELFF. As DNA, the CDR3 is TGTGCCGCCCCGGGGGGACTTGCGAACACCGGGGAGCTGTTTTTT. The rearrangement joins TRBV11-2 to TRBJ2-2; TRBD2 matches at 7 bases. The CDR3 loop spans 15 amino acids. The ends lost 11 bases at V and 0 bases at J; junction bases unmatched: 9. Germline-derived CDR1 and CDR2 are SGHAT and FQNNGV.

The V gene is TRBV5-6, the J gene TRBJ2-3; possibly TRBD2 for D (7 bases). Trimming took off 0 bases at V and 4 bases at J, with 15 bases between the two ends. Germline V gives CDR1 SGHDT, CDR2 YYEEEE. The CDR3 extends over 16 amino acids. CDR3 sequence (DNA): TGTGCCAGCAGCTTGGTGGGGGGCGGGAGCGCAGATACGCAGTATTTT. The encoded protein is CASSLVGGGSADTQYF.

This chain joins TRBV11-3 and TRBJ1-2; the D gene is possibly TRBD1 (5 bases). The germline gives CDR1 SGHNT, CDR2 YENEEA. The CDR3 length is 16 residues. V gave up 3 bases and J gave up 4 bases, with 18 bases separating them. In DNA, the CDR3 is TGTGCCAGCAGCTTTAGTGCTGGCGGGGGGTTCTATGGCTACACCTTC. Amino acids: CASSFSAGGGFYGYTF.

This clone was observed once. The V and J genes are TRBV6-5 and TRBJ2-7; a weak D match, TRBD2 (6 bases). CDR3 length: 13 amino acids. With 5 bases removed from V and 3 bases from J, the gap between germline ends came to 11 bases. In germline, CDR1 is MNHEY, CDR2 SVGAGI. CDR3 in amino acids: CASSGAGRYEQYF. The CDR3 nucleotides read TGTGCCAGCAGTGGGGCGGGACGCTACGAGCAGTACTTC.

The genes are TRBV28 and TRBJ2-5; D gene unclear. This CDR3 comprises 14 residues. Germline V gene sequence: CDR1 MDHEN, CDR2 SYDVKM. V was shortened by 1 base and J by 2 bases, with 8 bases between the two germline ends. The CDR3 region has the DNA TGTGCCAGCAGTTTATATAGGGTACAAGAGACCCAGTACTTC. It specifies CASSLYRVQETQYF.

The V and J genes are TRBV29-1 and TRBJ2-7, with 8 bases lining up with TRBD2. CDR3 length equals 11 residues. Trimming removed 7 bases from V and 7 bases from J; junction bases left unmatched: 6. The germline gives CDR1 SQVTM, CDR2 ANQGSEA. The CDR3 spells CSGRGAGEQYF. The CDR3 nucleotides are TGCAGCGGGCGGGGGGCGGGGGAGCAGTACTTC.

This chain uses TRBV25-1 with TRBJ2-6; tentative D call: TRBD1 (5 bases). Trimming left V 7 bases short and J 4 bases short, with 23 bases between. Germline values: CDR1 MGHDK, CDR2 SYGVNS. CDR3 size: 18 residues. Written as DNA, the CDR3 is TGTGCCAGCACTACTGGATGGGCCGCTCAGGGAGGGGCCAACGTCCTGACTTTC. It codes for CASTTGWAAQGGANVLTF. Variable domain in full (rest from reference TRBV25-1 and TRBJ2-6): EADIYQTPRYLVIGTGKKITLECSQTMGHDKMYWYQQDPGMELHLIHYSYGVNSTEKGDLSSESTVSRIRTEHFPLTLESARPSHTSQYLCASTTGWAAQGGANVLTFGAGSRLTVL.

This chain links TRBV6-5 with TRBJ2-2; the match to TRBD1 covers 10 bases. CDR1 is MNHEY, CDR2 SVGAGI, per germline. V dropped 0 bases and J dropped 4; count of bases not matched to a gene: 2. The CDR3 sequence is 16 residues long. The CDR3 DNA sequence: TGTGCCAGCAGTTACTCGAGGACAGGGGGCACCGGGGAGCTGTTTTTT. Its protein product is CASSYSRTGGTGELFF.

The rearrangement links TRBV5-6 to TRBJ1-2; D may be TRBD1 (6 bases). Germline loops: CDR1 SGHDT, CDR2 YYEEEE. This CDR3 spans 15 amino acids. The V end lost 4 bases, the J end lost 8 bases, and 21 bases lay between the germline ends. This CDR3 is CASSRTAGALEGYTF. In DNA form, the CDR3 reads TGTGCCAGCAGCCGCACCGCAGGGGCCCTTGAAGGCTACACCTTC.

The gene calls are TRBV20-1 and TRBJ2-2; D remains unclear. Trimming removed 2 bases from V and 9 bases from J, with 7 bases in between. This CDR3 region has 11 residues. Germline values: CDR1 DFQATT, CDR2 SNEGSKA (reference sequence). CDR3 sequence: CSARKHRELFF. CDR3 bases: TGCAGTGCTAGAAAGCACCGGGAGCTGTTTTTT.

The genes are TRBV30 and TRBJ1-2, with D uncertain. Trimming shortened V by 0 bases and J by 7 bases, and 15 bases separated the two germline ends. In germline, CDR1 is GTSNPN, CDR2 SVGIG (reference sequence). CDR3 length: 14 residues. The CDR3 DNA is TGTGCCTGGAGTGTGAGGTCGCGGGATAGTGGCTACACCTTC. Translating gives CAWSVRSRDSGYTF.

The rearrangement uses TRBV5-1 and TRBJ2-2, with D uncertain. The CDR3 has 14 residues. Per germline, CDR1 SGHRS and CDR2 YFSETQ. V gave up 7 bases and J gave up 6 bases, with 16 bases separating them. The CDR3 loop is CASVGPAGPGELFF. In DNA form, the CDR3 reads TGCGCCAGCGTAGGTCCCGCCGGCCCCGGGGAGCTGTTTTTT.

The chain joins TRBV2 to TRBJ1-4, with 7 bases aligning to TRBD1. The V segment lost 2 bases and the J segment 8 bases; nucleotides outside the gene matches: 8. The CDR3 is 15 residues long. In germline, CDR1 is SNHLY, CDR2 FYNNEI. The CDR3 sequence: CASSEMLAGGEKLFF. CDR3 coding DNA: TGTGCCAGCAGTGAAATGTTGGCAGGGGGGGAAAAACTGTTTTTT.

The chain employs TRBV5-1 and TRBJ2-3; TRBD1 matches 8 bases. The CDR3 is 14 amino acids. Germline V lookup: CDR1 SGHRS, CDR2 YFSETQ. Trimming at V came to 3 bases and at J to 5 bases, leaving 5 bases not matched to a gene. The chain's CDR3 is CASSSDRGGDTQYF. The CDR3 DNA reads as TGCGCCAGCAGCTCCGACAGGGGTGGAGATACGCAGTATTTT.

The chain joins TRBV28 to TRBJ2-5; maybe TRBD1 (5 bases). Germline V gene lookup returns CDR1 MDHEN and CDR2 SYDVKM. CDR3 size: 12 residues. V was trimmed by 5 bases and J by 5 bases, leaving 9 bases between them. CDR3 bases: TGTGCCAGCAGTAGGGGTTGGGAGACCCAGTACTTC. It translates to CASSRGWETQYF. Supplemented by reference TRBV28 and TRBJ2-5, the full variable domain reads DVKVTQSSRYLVKRTGEKVFLECVQDMDHENMFWYRQDPGLGLRLIYFSYDVKMKEKGDIPEGYSVSREKKERFSLILESASTNQTSMYLCASSRGWETQYFGPGTRLLVL.

This chain uses TRBV6-4 with TRBJ1-4; D not resolved. Trimming shortened V by 4 bases and J by 7 bases, and 10 bases separated the two germline ends. Germline V gives CDR1 MRHNA, CDR2 SNTAGT. This CDR3 spans 13 amino acids. The CDR3 DNA sequence: TGTGCCAGCAGTGTGGACGGTGGTGAAAAACTGTTTTTT. Protein: CASSVDGGEKLFF.